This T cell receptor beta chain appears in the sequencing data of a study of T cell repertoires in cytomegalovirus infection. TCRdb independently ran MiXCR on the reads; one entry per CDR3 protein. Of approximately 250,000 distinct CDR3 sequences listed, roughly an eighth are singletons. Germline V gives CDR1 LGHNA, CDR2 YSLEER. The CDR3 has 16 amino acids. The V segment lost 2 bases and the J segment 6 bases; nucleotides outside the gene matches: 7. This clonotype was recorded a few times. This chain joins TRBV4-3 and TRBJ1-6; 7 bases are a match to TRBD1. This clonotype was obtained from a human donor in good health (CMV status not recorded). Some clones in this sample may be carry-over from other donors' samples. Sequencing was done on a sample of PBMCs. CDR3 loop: CASSQMTGTANSPLHF. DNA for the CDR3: TGCGCCAGCAGCCAAATGACCGGGACAGCTAATTCACCCCTCCACTTT.